The rows below give T cell receptor beta chains drawn from one sample of a study of OX40 agonist ivuxolimab in advanced cancers. Some clones are missing from TCRdb's copy, which holds only in-frame ones; the method was immunoSEQ multiplex PCR. Here the sample spans under 70,000 clones, around 81% being singletons. Sequencing was performed on CD4+ or CD8+ T cells sorted from blood, taken in a trial of the OX40 agonist ivuxolimab. Receptors were obtained from an adult with an advanced solid tumor such as melanoma, head and neck, liver or kidney cancer. Each CDR3 is given with its conserved first and last residue. D genes are given only for firm matches. Clone size, where shown, is once, few, many, or a class for clones that have expanded.

CDR3 length | J gene | D gene | clone size | V gene | CDR3 DNA | CDR3 protein
15 | TRBJ1-5 | TRBD1 | once | TRBV5-1 | TGCGCCAGCAGCTTGGAAGACAGGGAGTATCAGCCCCAGCATTTT | CASSLEDREYQPQHF
16 | TRBJ2-3 | NA | NA | TRBV6-6 | TGTGCCAGCAGTTACTCCTCTGGGATACCATCAGATACGCAGTATTTT | CASSYSSGIPSDTQYF
16 | TRBJ2-3 | NA | NA | TRBV7-8 | TGTGCCAGCAGCTTCCCCACAGGGTTGAGGACAGATACGCAGTATTTT | CASSFPTGLRTDTQYF
23 | TRBJ1-1 | TRBD1 | NA | TRBV9 | TGTGCCAGCAGCGTAGGGAGTGTAGGTTTTTGGGGGACAGGGGGGATTAGGGACACTGAAGCTTTCTTT | CASSVGSVGFWGTGGIRDTEAFF
15 | TRBJ1-2 | NA | NA | TRBV5-4 | TGTGCCAGCAGCTTGGTAATGGCCGCCGGGGATGGCTACACCTTC | CASSLVMAAGDGYTF
13 | TRBJ1-1 | NA | NA | TRBV29-1 | TGCAGCGTTATACGGGCCACGAACACTGAAGCTTTCTTT | CSVIRATNTEAFF
14 | TRBJ2-1 | NA | NA | TRBV9 | TGTGCCAGCAGCGACCAGTTAGGCTACAATGAGCAGTTCTTC | CASSDQLGYNEQFF
12 | TRBJ2-3 | NA | NA | TRBV7-8 | TGTGCCAGCAGCCGAGACACAGATACGCAGTATTTT | CASSRDTDTQYF
16 | TRBJ1-6 | TRBD1 | NA | TRBV6-4 | TGTGCCAGCAGTGTCCGCCAGACAGGGCTTGAATCACCCCTCCACTTT | CASSVRQTGLESPLHF
15 | TRBJ1-1 | NA | NA | TRBV6-5 | TGTGCCAGCAGTTACTTAGGGGTGGGGAACACTGAAGCTTTCTTT | CASSYLGVGNTEAFF
15 | TRBJ2-2 | NA | NA | TRBV6-1 | TGTGCCAATAACCCGGGACCGTCGGACACCGGGGAGCTGTTTTTT | CANNPGPSDTGELFF
12 | TRBJ1-6 | NA | NA | TRBV28 | TGTGCCAGCAGTTTAGTTAATTCACCCCTCCACTTT | CASSLVNSPLHF
14 | TRBJ2-5 | NA | NA | TRBV5-1 | TGCGCCAGCAGCTCTGGGGCAGGTCAAGAGACCCAGTACTTC | CASSSGAGQETQYF
13 | TRBJ2-5 | NA | few | TRBV6-5 | TGTGCCAGCGGTGGACGCCTCGCGGAGACCCAGTACTTC | CASGGRLAETQYF
13 | TRBJ2-7 | NA | once | TRBV29-1 | TGCAGCGTTGAAGATCCCAGGGCCTACGAGCAGTACTTC | CSVEDPRAYEQYF
17 | TRBJ2-7 | TRBD1 | NA | TRBV6-1 | TGTGCCAGCAGTGAGCAGGGGGCTGCTCGAGCCTACTACGAGCAGTACTTC | CASSEQGAARAYYEQYF
17 | TRBJ2-1 | TRBD2 | NA | TRBV19 | TGTGCCAGTAGTACCCGGACTAGCGGGGTTCACTACAATGAGCAGTTCTTC | CASSTRTSGVHYNEQFF
14 | TRBJ2-5 | TRBD2 | NA | TRBV10-2 | TGCGCCATCGCCAGCGGGGGGCAGTTGGAGACCCAGTACTTC | CAIASGGQLETQYF
17 | TRBJ2-7 | NA | NA | TRBV7-2 | TGTGCCAGCAGCTTAGTAGGTGGGGCAGGGATTCCCGGCGAGCAGTACTTC | CASSLVGGAGIPGEQYF
16 | TRBJ2-5 | TRBD1 | once | TRBV19 | TGTGCCAGTAGTAGGGACAGGGGGAGATATAAAGAGACCCAGTACTTC | CASSRDRGRYKETQYF
15 | TRBJ2-7 | NA | NA | TRBV2 | TGTGCCAGCAGTCCATTAGCGTCAATTTCCTACGAGCAGTACTTC | CASSPLASISYEQYF
18 | TRBJ2-3 | TRBD2 | NA | TRBV28 | TGTGCCAGCAGTTTATTCCCCCCTAGCGGGGTAAACACAGATACGCAGTATTTT | CASSLFPPSGVNTDTQYF
15 | TRBJ2-7 | NA | NA | TRBV6-1 | TGTGCCAGCAGGGATCACCGGGACAACACCTACGAGCAGTACTTC | CASRDHRDNTYEQYF
16 | TRBJ1-2 | TRBD1 | NA | TRBV5-1 | TGCGCCAGCAGCCCCTTGGGGACAGGGAATAACTATGGCTACACCTTC | CASSPLGTGNNYGYTF
13 | TRBJ2-4 | NA | NA | TRBV6-1 | TGTGCCAGCAGTTCCGGGCCTAAAAACATTCAGTACTTC | CASSSGPKNIQYF
15 | TRBJ1-1 | NA | NA | TRBV11-2 | TGTGCCAGCAGCTTTTTGGGTGGGTCAGGAACTGAAGCTTTCTTT | CASSFLGGSGTEAFF
14 | TRBJ2-3 | NA | NA | TRBV7-9 | TGTGCCAGCAGCTTAGCCACAGGGACAGATACGCAGTATTTT | CASSLATGTDTQYF
15 | TRBJ2-1 | NA | NA | TRBV2 | TGTGCCAGCAGTGAGGCGGTAACCGGGCTGGGTGAGCAGTTCTTC | CASSEAVTGLGEQFF
14 | TRBJ1-2 | NA | NA | TRBV7-9 | TGTGCCAGCAGCTTGGAGGCTCTGGGCTATGGCTACACCTTC | CASSLEALGYGYTF